This T cell receptor beta chain was sequenced during a study of T cell repertoires in cytomegalovirus infection. Study-level results: Ex vivo responses were dominated by HLA-C-restricted CMV-specific TCR beta clonotypes. Totalled public TCR beta family frequency picked out people who carried CMV plus the relevant HLA.

This clonotype appeared a few times. Its target is not known. TCRdb ran MiXCR on the reads and lists one entry per CDR3 protein. The sample has around 190,000 distinct CDR3 sequences; roughly an eighth are singletons. The CDR3 runs to 18 residues. The germline V gene has CDR1 SGHDN and CDR2 FVKESK. V shed 0 bases and J 5 bases; nucleotides not matched to a gene: 12. The genes are TRBV14 and TRBJ1-4; TRBD1 matches at 7 bases. This TCR was sampled from a human donor in good health (CMV status not recorded). Some clones in this sample may be carry-over from other donors' samples. Material for sequencing was PBMCs. This chain's CDR3 is CASSQDTPSQGRNEKLFF. The CDR3 DNA follows: TGTGCCAGCAGCCAAGATACCCCGTCACAGGGGAGGAATGAAAAACTGTTTTTT.